These T cell receptor beta chains were read from a single sample in a study of cytomegalovirus exposure and HLA in healthy donors. This table comes from immunoSEQ multiplex PCR, and its TCRdb copy is limited to in-frame clones, with some not included. The sample lists under 400,000 clones; roughly 86% were seen once. Source material: PBMCs. The receptors here all came from a man aged 25 to 40 in good health and CMV-seronegative. Both conserved end residues are part of each CDR3. Each record gives: CDR3 protein, CDR3 DNA, V gene, J gene, D gene, CDR3 length, clone size. D genes are given only for firm matches. The size of a clone is reported for some rows only, either as once, few or many, or as a class for expanded clones.

CDR3: CATMTGALTEAFF
DNA: TGTGCCACCATGACAGGGGCTTTGACTGAAGCTTTCTTT
V: TRBV6-5
J: TRBJ1-1
D: TRBD1
length: 13
size: .

CDR3: CASSLDRVGNTIYF
DNA: TGTGCCAGCAGCTTAGACAGGGTTGGAAACACCATATATTTT
V: TRBV11-2
J: TRBJ1-3
D: .
length: 14
size: once

CDR3: CASSQGTGELFF
DNA: TGCGCCAGCAGCCAAGGGACAGGGGAACTGTTTTTT
V: TRBV4-3
J: TRBJ1-4
D: TRBD1
length: 12
size: .

CDR3: CASSPLLRGGSNYGYTF
DNA: TGTGCCAGCAGCCCCCTGTTGAGGGGGGGTTCAAACTATGGCTACACCTTC
V: TRBV11-2
J: TRBJ1-2
D: .
length: 17
size: .

CDR3: CASSLYRGTLHF
DNA: TGTGCCAGCAGCTTATACCGGGGAACCCTCCACTTT
V: TRBV7-2
J: TRBJ1-6
D: .
length: 12
size: few

CDR3: CASSQVGGQTYEKLFF
DNA: TGCGCCAGCAGCCAAGTAGGGGGACAGACATATGAAAAACTGTTTTTT
V: TRBV4-1
J: TRBJ1-4
D: TRBD1
length: 16
size: .

CDR3: CASKGGTEAFF
DNA: TGTGCCAGCAAAGGGGGCACTGAAGCTTTCTTT
V: TRBV2
J: TRBJ1-1
D: .
length: 11
size: .

CDR3: CASSSVLAGELFF
DNA: TGTGCCAGCAGCTCAGTGTTGGCCGGGGAGCTGTTTTTT
V: TRBV7-2
J: TRBJ2-2
D: .
length: 13
size: .

CDR3: CASSVRLAKSYEQYF
DNA: TGTGCCAGTAGTGTCAGACTAGCAAAATCCTACGAGCAGTACTTC
V: TRBV19
J: TRBJ2-7
D: TRBD2
length: 15
size: .

CDR3: CASSPGQGTEAFF
DNA: TGTGCCAGCTCACCGGGACAGGGCACTGAAGCTTTCTTT
V: TRBV18
J: TRBJ1-1
D: TRBD1
length: 13
size: .

CDR3: CASSLDRGFNTEAFF
DNA: TGTGCCAGCAGCTTAGATCGGGGATTCAACACTGAAGCTTTCTTT
V: TRBV11-2
J: TRBJ1-1
D: .
length: 15
size: .

CDR3: CASRDRVAMNTEAFF
DNA: TGTGCCAGCAGGGACAGGGTTGCCATGAACACTGAAGCTTTCTTT
V: TRBV5-8
J: TRBJ1-1
D: TRBD1
length: 15
size: .

CDR3: CASSILGGEIQFF
DNA: TGTGCCAGTAGTATTCTAGGCGGAGAGATTCAGTTCTTC
V: TRBV19
J: TRBJ2-1
D: .
length: 13
size: .

CDR3: CASSRGRKNTGELFF
DNA: TGTGCCAGCAGTCGAGGCCGGAAAAACACCGGGGAGCTGTTTTTT
V: TRBV27
J: TRBJ2-2
D: .
length: 15
size: .

CDR3: CATMGDRDLYGYTF
DNA: TGTGCCACCATGGGGGACAGGGATCTCTATGGCTACACCTTC
V: TRBV25-1
J: TRBJ1-2
D: TRBD1
length: 14
size: few

CDR3: CASSLDLIASYEQYF
DNA: TGTGCCAGCAGCTTAGATTTAATAGCCTCCTACGAGCAGTACTTC
V: TRBV11-2
J: TRBJ2-7
D: .
length: 15
size: .

CDR3: CASSSPFGDEQYF
DNA: TGTGCCAGCAGTTCGCCCTTCGGGGACGAGCAGTACTTC
V: TRBV6-7
J: TRBJ2-7
D: .
length: 13
size: .

CDR3: CASSESNRDTQYF
DNA: TGCGCCAGCAGTGAGTCTAACCGGGATACGCAGTATTTT
V: TRBV10-1
J: TRBJ2-3
D: .
length: 13
size: once

CDR3: CASSLEYVEGGYGYTF
DNA: TGTGCCAGCAGCTTAGAATATGTGGAAGGGGGCTATGGCTACACCTTC
V: TRBV5-4
J: TRBJ1-2
D: .
length: 16
size: .

CDR3: CAISDRGGAGTEAFF
DNA: TGTGCCATCAGTGATCGGGGGGGCGCGGGCACTGAAGCTTTCTTT
V: TRBV10-3
J: TRBJ1-1
D: .
length: 15
size: .

CDR3: CASSFSGGPYNEQFF
DNA: TGCGCCAGCAGCTTTAGCGGGGGTCCCTACAATGAGCAGTTCTTC
V: TRBV5-1
J: TRBJ2-1
D: TRBD2
length: 15
size: .

CDR3: CASSYGPLDSSYEQYF
DNA: TGTGCCAGCAGTTACGGGCCTCTTGATTCCTCCTACGAGCAGTACTTC
V: TRBV6-5
J: TRBJ2-7
D: .
length: 16
size: .

CDR3: CASSVGFVGIDTQYF
DNA: TGTGCCAGCAGCGTGGGTTTTGTCGGGATAGATACGCAGTATTTT
V: TRBV9
J: TRBJ2-3
D: .
length: 15
size: .

CDR3: CSVAHRSRGNYGYTF
DNA: TGCAGCGTTGCGCACCGGTCGCGGGGTAACTATGGCTACACCTTC
V: TRBV29-1
J: TRBJ1-2
D: .
length: 15
size: .

CDR3: CASSPYRDRSAGGYGYTF
DNA: TGTGCCAGCTCACCATACCGGGACAGGTCAGCAGGTGGCTATGGCTACACCTTC
V: TRBV18
J: TRBJ1-2
D: TRBD1
length: 18
size: .

CDR3: CASKSRGRSYNEQFF
DNA: TGTGCCAGCAAATCCCGGGGTCGCTCCTACAATGAGCAGTTCTTC
V: TRBV5-4
J: TRBJ2-1
D: .
length: 15
size: once

CDR3: CASSIAQGYEQYF
DNA: TGTGCCAGTAGTATAGCACAGGGCTACGAGCAGTACTTC
V: TRBV19
J: TRBJ2-7
D: .
length: 13
size: .

CDR3: CASNGDRGSYEQYF
DNA: TGCGCCAGTAACGGGGACAGGGGGAGCTACGAGCAGTACTTC
V: TRBV5-1
J: TRBJ2-7
D: TRBD1
length: 14
size: few

CDR3: CAISESSPGGYTF
DNA: TGTGCCATCAGTGAGTCGAGTCCGGGGGGCTACACCTTC
V: TRBV10-3
J: TRBJ1-2
D: .
length: 13
size: .

CDR3: CASSLTDRGTEAFF
DNA: TGTGCCAGCAGCTTGACCGACAGGGGCACTGAAGCTTTCTTT
V: TRBV5-6
J: TRBJ1-1
D: TRBD1
length: 14
size: .

CDR3: CASSQDRQKNIQYF
DNA: TGTGCCAGCAGCCAAGATAGACAGAAAAACATTCAGTACTTC
V: TRBV14
J: TRBJ2-4
D: .
length: 14
size: few

CDR3: CASSLWADVNSPLHF
DNA: TGTGCCAGCAGTTTATGGGCAGATGTTAATTCACCCCTCCACTTT
V: TRBV27
J: TRBJ1-6
D: .
length: 15
size: .

CDR3: CASSSRGGLYEKLFF
DNA: TGCGCCAGCAGCTCCCGGGGGGGACTTTATGAAAAACTGTTTTTT
V: TRBV5-1
J: TRBJ1-4
D: .
length: 15
size: few

CDR3: CAIRGQGGNQPQHF
DNA: TGTGCCATCAGGGGACAGGGGGGCAATCAGCCCCAGCATTTT
V: TRBV10-3
J: TRBJ1-5
D: TRBD1
length: 14
size: .

CDR3: CASSFLFPYEQYF
DNA: TGTGCCAGCAGCTTTCTCTTCCCCTACGAGCAGTACTTC
V: TRBV7-2
J: TRBJ2-7
D: .
length: 13
size: .

CDR3: CATPLRGDGYTF
DNA: TGTGCCACCCCCCTTCGCGGGGATGGCTACACCTTC
V: TRBV2
J: TRBJ1-2
D: .
length: 12
size: .

CDR3: CASSESTIEAFF
DNA: TGTGCCAGCAGTGAAAGTACAATTGAAGCTTTCTTT
V: TRBV6-1
J: TRBJ1-1
D: .
length: 12
size: once

CDR3: CASRRRENYEQYF
DNA: TGTGCCAGTAGACGGAGGGAAAACTACGAGCAGTACTTC
V: TRBV19
J: TRBJ2-7
D: .
length: 13
size: once

CDR3: CASSVDIFVNYGYTF
DNA: TGTGCCAGCAGTGTTGACATCTTTGTTAACTATGGCTACACCTTC
V: TRBV6-1
J: TRBJ1-2
D: .
length: 15
size: .

CDR3: CASSSQGSGANVLTF
DNA: TGTGCCAGCAGCTCCCAGGGTTCTGGGGCCAACGTCCTGACTTTC
V: TRBV13
J: TRBJ2-6
D: .
length: 15
size: .

CDR3: CASSAGTGNYNSPLHF
DNA: TGTGCCAGCAGCGCGGGGACAGGCAACTATAATTCACCCCTCCACTTT
V: TRBV7-8
J: TRBJ1-6
D: TRBD1
length: 16
size: .

CDR3: CASSELPTGPYEQYF
DNA: TGTGCCAGCAGTGAACTCCCGACAGGGCCCTACGAGCAGTACTTC
V: TRBV2
J: TRBJ2-7
D: TRBD1
length: 15
size: .

CDR3: CASSLDLQRDGYTF
DNA: TGTGCCAGCAGCTTAGACTTACAGAGAGATGGCTACACCTTC
V: TRBV7-8
J: TRBJ1-2
D: .
length: 14
size: .

CDR3: CASSIGLAAGETQYF
DNA: TGTGCCAGTAGTATAGGACTAGCGGCGGGGGAGACCCAGTACTTC
V: TRBV19
J: TRBJ2-5
D: TRBD2
length: 15
size: .

CDR3: CASSLAGGSYEQYF
DNA: TGCGCCAGCAGCTTGGCGGGGGGAAGTTACGAGCAGTACTTC
V: TRBV5-1
J: TRBJ2-7
D: TRBD2
length: 14
size: .

CDR3: CATHLGGTGHEKLFF
DNA: TGTGCCACACACCTTGGAGGGACAGGCCATGAAAAACTGTTTTTT
V: TRBV2
J: TRBJ1-4
D: TRBD1
length: 15
size: .

CDR3: CATSRGQAATNEKLFF
DNA: TGTGCCACCAGCAGGGGACAGGCCGCAACTAATGAAAAACTGTTTTTT
V: TRBV15
J: TRBJ1-4
D: TRBD1
length: 16
size: once

CDR3: CASAGGPSNQPQHF
DNA: TGTGCCAGCGCCGGCGGTCCTTCCAATCAGCCCCAGCATTTT
V: TRBV6-5
J: TRBJ1-5
D: .
length: 14
size: .

CDR3: CASSSGEGSRWAAFF
DNA: TGCGCCAGCAGCTCGGGGGAGGGGTCTCGTTGGGCGGCTTTCTTT
V: TRBV5-1
J: TRBJ1-1
D: .
length: 15
size: .

CDR3: CSIKGATEAFF
DNA: TGCAGTATCAAGGGGGCTACTGAAGCTTTCTTT
V: TRBV29-1
J: TRBJ1-1
D: TRBD1
length: 11
size: .

CDR3: CASSLASRAYSPLHF
DNA: TGTGCCAGCAGCTTAGCTTCCAGGGCGTATTCACCCCTCCACTTT
V: TRBV7-9
J: TRBJ1-6
D: .
length: 15
size: few

CDR3: CASSQVPYSGMGHEQYF
DNA: TGCGCCAGCAGCCAAGTGCCCTATAGCGGGATGGGCCACGAGCAGTACTTC
V: TRBV4-1
J: TRBJ2-7
D: TRBD2
length: 17
size: .

CDR3: CASSLQGARTEAFF
DNA: TGTGCCAGCAGTCTACAGGGGGCGAGGACTGAAGCTTTCTTT
V: TRBV6-5
J: TRBJ1-1
D: TRBD1
length: 14
size: .

CDR3: CASSRVGLQNSPLHF
DNA: TGTGCCAGCAGTCGGGTGGGACTCCAGAATTCACCCCTCCACTTT
V: TRBV27
J: TRBJ1-6
D: .
length: 15
size: once

CDR3: CASSPPGTGGEQYF
DNA: TGTGCCAGCTCACCACCCGGGACCGGGGGCGAGCAGTACTTC
V: TRBV18
J: TRBJ2-7
D: .
length: 14
size: .